The 18 T cell receptor beta chains listed next were all sequenced from one sample in a study of T-cell memory formation after mild COVID-19. Each CDR3 protein is one row after TCRdb ran MiXCR on the 5' RACE reads. The table includes 410,000 or so distinct CDR3 sequences, 20% to 30% detected once. Sequencing was done on a sample of PBMCs or a T cell subset sorted from them (not recorded which). These receptors all come from an adult woman who had mild COVID-19 (a few samples of this study predate the infection). Cell type and time point are not known.

The chain links TRBV6-6 to TRBJ1-4; the match to TRBD1 covers 7 bases. CDR3 length equals 13 residues. V lost 7 bases to trimming and J lost 4 bases; unmatched junction nucleotides: 3. Germline lookup yields CDR1 MNHNY and CDR2 SVGAGI (reference sequence). This CDR3 reads CASIGTDNEKLFF. CDR3 sequence (DNA): TGTGCCAGCATTGGGACAGATAATGAAAAACTGTTTTTT.

This clonotype was seen more than once but under ten times. The CDR3 loop reads CASNLYNQPQHF. Here the CDR3 DNA reads TGTGCCAGTAACCTCTACAATCAGCCCCAGCATTTT. This chain links TRBV28 with TRBJ1-5; no clear D gene. V was trimmed by 9 bases and J by 3 bases, leaving 9 bases between them. Germline values: CDR1 MDHEN, CDR2 SYDVKM. The CDR3 sequence is 12 residues long.

The CDR3 DNA follows: TGTGCCAGCGGGGGGACTGGCGGGTCCGAGACCCAGTACTTC. The encoded protein is CASGGTGGSETQYF. The chain carries TRBV2 and TRBJ2-5, with D perhaps TRBD2 (6 bases). The germline V gene has CDR1 SNHLY and CDR2 FYNNEI. This CDR3 contains 14 residues. The V gene lost 8 bases and the J gene lost 5 bases, with 18 bases spanning the gap.

The J gene is TRBJ1-1, the V gene TRBV20-1; 9 bases fit TRBD1. The CDR3 is 17 residues long. Germline V lookup: CDR1 DFQATT, CDR2 SNEGSKA (reference sequence). The V and J ends lost 0 bases and 7 bases, in that order; junction bases with no gene match: 15. In DNA form, the CDR3 reads TGCAGTGCTAGAGAGGGAGGACAGGGGCCACACTGGGGTGAAGCTTTCTTT. Encoded protein: CSAREGGQGPHWGEAFF.

This clonotype has a handful of counts. The chain carries TRBV19 and TRBJ2-5, with a possible D match to TRBD2 (6 bases). Germline V gene data show CDR1 as LNHDA and CDR2 as SQIVND (reference sequence). This CDR3 is built from 14 residues. The V end was cut by 4 bases, the J end by 2 bases, with 11 bases between. CDR3 residues: CASSTPGLQETQYF. The CDR3 DNA is TGTGCCAGTAGTACACCGGGACTGCAAGAGACCCAGTACTTC.

This sequence joins TRBV27 and TRBJ1-3, with D tentatively TRBD1 (5 bases). Germline lookup yields CDR1 MNHEY and CDR2 SMNVEV (reference sequence). This CDR3 comprises 16 residues. V lost 4 bases and J 4 bases, leaving 17 bases between the germline ends. CDR3 nucleotides: TGTGCCAGCAGTTCAACCTCAGGGAAGAGAGGAAACACCATATATTTT. Protein sequence: CASSSTSGKRGNTIYF.

This clonotype occurred many times. CDR3 in amino acids: CASRLAGAYEQYF. CDR3 in DNA: TGTGCCAGCAGACTAGCGGGGGCCTACGAGCAGTACTTC. V usage is TRBV12-3 or TRBV12-4 and J usage is TRBJ2-7; 11 bases are a match to TRBD2. The CDR3 is 13 amino acids. V lost 6 bases to trimming and J lost 2 bases; unmatched junction nucleotides: 0.

This clonotype was seen a handful of times. This sequence joins TRBV12-3 or TRBV12-4 and TRBJ2-5; D not certain. The CDR3 loop spans 13 amino acids. Trimming removed 2 bases at V and 0 bases at J, with 4 bases between. CDR3 nucleotide sequence: TGTGCCAGCAGTTTAAGGCACCAAGAGACCCAGTACTTC. It yields the protein CASSLRHQETQYF.

This clonotype occurred many times. The chain employs TRBV5-1 and TRBJ2-3, with D perhaps matching TRBD1 (5 bases). The CDR3 length is 15 residues. The V end lost 5 bases, the J end lost 3 bases, and 16 bases lay between the germline ends. Germline V gene data show CDR1 as SGHRS and CDR2 as YFSETQ. The CDR3 protein is CASRPPQGRTDTQYF. CDR3 DNA sequence: TGCGCCAGCAGGCCCCCCCAGGGAAGAACAGATACGCAGTATTTT. Full variable domain (outside the CDR3, taken from reference TRBV5-1 and TRBJ2-3): KAGVTQTPRYLIKTRGQQVTLSCSPISGHRSVSWYQQTPGQGLQFLFEYFSETQRNKGNFPGRFSGRQFSNSRSEMNVSTLELGDSALYLCASRPPQGRTDTQYFGPGTRLTVL.

This clonotype occurred a few times. The rearrangement joins TRBV7-9 to TRBJ1-2, with D unresolved. The length of the CDR3 is 12 residues. Trimming took off 5 bases at V and 5 bases at J, with 9 bases between the two ends. Germline CDR1 reads SEHNR; CDR2 reads FQNEAQ (reference sequence). This CDR3 reads CASSQEWYGYTF. In nucleotides, the CDR3 is TGTGCCAGCAGCCAGGAGTGGTATGGCTACACCTTC.

This chain connects TRBV20-1 to TRBJ1-5, with D possibly matching TRBD1 (6 bases). V lost 7 bases and J 5 bases, leaving 12 bases between the germline ends. Germline CDR1 DFQATT, CDR2 SNEGSKA (reference sequence). This CDR3 has 12 amino acids. The CDR3 nucleotides read TGCAGTGTCAGATCAGGGGATCAGCCCCAGCATTTT. Translating gives CSVRSGDQPQHF.

This clonotype occurred a few times. The rearrangement joins TRBV5-4 to TRBJ2-7; D not certain. The CDR3 is 11 residues long. The ends were cut back, 4 bases at V and 4 bases at J, with 6 bases in the middle. The germline gives CDR1 SGHNT, CDR2 YYREEE (reference sequence). The CDR3 region has the DNA TGTGCCAGCAGCGATCAGTACGAGCAGTACTTC. Protein sequence: CASSDQYEQYF.

The chain's CDR3 is CASSRPGGAVSGANVLTF. Written as DNA, the CDR3 is TGTGCCAGCAGTCGCCCGGGAGGGGCCGTATCTGGGGCCAACGTCCTGACTTTC. The J gene is TRBJ2-6, the V gene TRBV6-5; 8 nucleotides agree with TRBD2. Trimming removed 5 bases from V and 1 base from J; junction bases left unmatched: 10. This CDR3 comprises 18 residues. Germline values: CDR1 MNHEY, CDR2 SVGAGI.

The chain joins TRBV7-6 to TRBJ2-1; the D gene could be TRBD1 or TRBD2 (5 bases each). CDR3 size: 14 residues. V dropped 0 bases and J dropped 10 bases, with 13 bases sitting between them. Germline V lookup: CDR1 SGHVS, CDR2 FNYEAQ. The CDR3 protein is CASSLAGTLTEQFF. In nucleotides, the CDR3 is TGTGCCAGCAGCTTAGCGGGGACCTTGACAGAGCAGTTCTTC.

V usage is TRBV5-1 and J usage is TRBJ1-2; D unresolved. V was pared by 0 bases and J by 8 bases, with 11 bases between. The CDR3 loop spans 13 amino acids. CDR1 and CDR2 (germline): SGHRS, YFSETQ. The DNA of the CDR3 is TGCGCCAGCAGCTTGGGTCCGATTGACGGCTACACCTTC. Protein: CASSLGPIDGYTF.

This rearrangement joins TRBV12-3 or TRBV12-4 to TRBJ1-1; D is possibly TRBD1 (6 bases). The CDR3 sequence is 12 residues long. V was trimmed by 5 bases and J by 10 bases, leaving 14 bases between them. In DNA, the CDR3 is TGTGCCAGCAGTCTTCCGGGGGGGCGAGCTTTCTTT. This encodes CASSLPGGRAFF.

The J gene is TRBJ2-3, the V gene TRBV7-2; tentative D call: TRBD2 (5 bases). Germline V lookup: CDR1 SGHTA, CDR2 FQGNSA. The V end was cut by 2 bases, the J end by 0 bases, with 9 bases between. This CDR3 is 15 amino acids long. CDR3 loop: CASSLSGWSTDTQYF. The DNA of the CDR3 is TGTGCCAGCAGCTTATCGGGGTGGAGCACAGATACGCAGTATTTT. Full variable domain (rest looked up from reference TRBV7-2 and TRBJ2-3): GAGVSQSPSNKVTEKGKDVELRCDPISGHTALYWYRQSLGQGLEFLIYFQGNSAPDKSGLPSDRFSAERTGGSVSTLTIQRTQQEDSAVYLCASSLSGWSTDTQYFGPGTRLTVL.

This clonotype has just a few counts. CDR3 protein: CASSLKRSYEQYF. CDR3 bases: TGTGCCAGCAGCTTAAAAAGATCCTACGAGCAGTACTTC. This chain links TRBV7-3 with TRBJ2-7, with unresolved D. Trimming stripped 1 base from V and 1 base from J, with 5 bases between. Germline values: CDR1 SGHTA, CDR2 FQGTGA. The CDR3 loop spans 13 amino acids.